What follows is one T cell receptor beta chain and its context. Its antigen is still unknown. Base qualities are missing; no much larger clone stands one base away. Donors were a few dozen systemically healthy Caucasian individuals from Russia aged roughly 6 to 95 years. Each donor gave roughly 9 milliliters of peripheral blood, drawn into EDTA-treated Vacutainer tubes. Ficoll-Paque density-gradient centrifugation was used to isolate PBMCs, with at least 7 million per sample. Total RNA was extracted from PBMCs with Trizol reagent, with at least 6 micrograms obtained per sample. Naive CD45RAhigh/CD27high T cell percentages were measured by flow cytometry on a PBMC aliquot from every donor. These data belong to a study of blood T cells in healthy people across ages (dated by TCRdb to 2015 to 2017). For the wider study: In model experiments, template switching captured roughly one uniquely barcoded TCR beta cDNA molecule for every two T cells. For two donors (one aged 18 to 30 and one aged 80 or older), the study analyzed two additional independent replicas of 1 million unique cDNA reads from the same blood draw. Donors of different ages were randomly distributed across sequencing lanes to avoid experimental bias. Age-related changes in TCR beta repertoire diversity were measured in the study by deep sequencing normalized with unique cDNA molecular identifiers. The donors were divided into four age groups: young (average around 16 years), middle-aged (approximately 42), aged (around 67) and long-lived (82).

Library method: 5' RACE. Sequenced using an Illumina HiSeq 2500. A second PCR of about 6 to 12 cycles was run with a J-beta primer mix and a sample-barcoded 5' primer. A template-switch 5' adaptor carrying 12 random nucleotides introduced a unique molecular identifier onto each TCR beta cDNA molecule. Each sample yielded at least 2.5 million CDR3-containing paired-end reads. All of the RNA was converted into first-strand cDNA using the Mint cDNA synthesis kit, with a TRBC-specific oligonucleotide serving as the primer. Following uracil-DNA glycosylase treatment, all cDNA underwent a first 18-cycle PCR with the universal primers M1SS and BC2_uni_R. In the source study's methods: Normalization of each sample was performed by random selection of 1 million high-quality reads, each carrying a distinct molecular identifier. Reads sharing molecular identifiers were discarded rather than binned into consensus sequences. MiTCR, with a Q25 quality threshold and the strictest error-elimination algorithm, was used for CDR3 identification, clonotype clustering and error correction. A nonparametric unseen species model with Euler transformation was used to estimate lower-bound total TCR beta diversity. TCRdb cleaned the public reads at Q25 with fastp, built clones with MiXCR and kept in-frame beta chains. Duplicate CDR3 protein sequences are folded into a single record with the most common DNA and genes. Clone size and V and J calls follow TCRdb, not the original study. The sample records 1.5 million to 2 million distinct CDR3 sequences, around 48% of which are singletons. The ten largest account for approximately 2.1% of the sample.

Points the paper makes about the study in general: A strong correlation was found between observed TCR beta diversity and the percentage of naive T cells measured by flow cytometry. Donor CMV infection status was unknown, potentially confounding age-related changes in expanded clonotypes. The long-lived group showed more naive CD4+ T cells, fewer expanded clones and increased TCR diversity than the aged group, suggesting age selection. As age increased, observed TCR beta diversity per million T cells dropped in a roughly linear way, and a significant reduction was already evident by age 40. Estimates of total diversity based on one million sequenced T cells were regarded as lower bounds and as underestimates. Since profiling was done on bulk unsorted PBMCs, naive and antigen-experienced compartments could not be conclusively compared.

The junction shows trimming of 5 bases on V and 2 bases on J, and the gene matches do not reach 8 bases of it. The germline V gene yields SGHTA for CDR1 and FQGNSA for CDR2. The CDR3, from cysteine to phenylalanine, totals 15 residues. Only the CDR3 region is kept as DNA, spanning 45 bases read in frame from base 1. The chain uses TRBV7-2 and TRBJ2-5; 7 bases in the junction line up with TRBD2. This receptor was obtained from a middle-aged woman in good health. Sequenced material: blood. The CDR3 reads as follows: CASSQRGGVQETQYF. The nucleotides are TGTGCCAGCAGCCAAAGGGGAGGGGTTCAAGAGACCCAGTACTTC.